This paragraph reports one TCR beta chain. This clonotype was recorded a few times. Its antigen remains unidentified. Base qualities are not provided; no much larger clone lies one nucleotide away. Every donor was a healthy Caucasian. The data stem from a study of identical twins (dated by TCRdb to 2016 to 2017). In the study overall: TCR alpha and beta repertoires from monozygotic twins, unrelated adults of various ages and cord blood were deep-sequenced to test whether fetal clonotypes persist. To rule out contamination, replicate twin experiments were performed at different times with different library preparation protocols. Here is what the overall study found, with its caveats: In beta out-of-frame sequences, excess twin sharing was weaker, because having fewer shared sequences lowered the signal-to-noise ratio. Abundant cord blood beta clonotypes carried fewer insertions; young adult naive repertoires showed a weaker similar trend, while memory repertoires showed none. Invariant T cells such as MAIT and iNKT could partly confound zero-insertion analyses, although diverse VJ usage argued against such confounding for most clonotypes. Conclusions relied on cross-sectional statistical analysis, since the same donors could not be followed over many years. Compared with coincidental sharing between unrelated individuals, out-of-frame TCR alpha sequences shared between twins showed an excess of sequences with low generation probability. Recombination models systematically underestimated out-of-frame TCR alpha sharing in monozygotic twins but agreed with sharing between unrelated individuals.

The CDR3 covers 17 residues, taking in both the cysteine and the phenylalanine. This entry keeps only the CDR3 DNA: 51 bases, framed from base 1. V loses 4 bases of germline sequence and J loses 2 bases, and the interval between the two ends is 20 bases. CDR1 and CDR2, per the germline V gene (reference sequence), are SEHNR and FQNEAQ. Preparation of the library involved 5' RACE. The reads were generated on an Illumina HiSeq 2000. A universal primer binding site was introduced by template switching, and a unique molecular identifier was present in the final cDNA, enabling accurate counting of TCR cDNA molecules. Specific primers in the conserved constant-segment region were used to synthesize first-strand cDNA for TCR alpha and beta chains. To control for contamination, every cDNA library was double barcoded, receiving both a SMART-Mk sample barcode and Illumina barcodes. TruSeq adapter sequences along with Illumina sample barcodes were introduced in two successive PCR steps. The Illumina HiSeq platform was used with custom primers to sequence TCR alpha and beta cDNA libraries. Concerning the study's data processing: MiGEC was used to process raw reads and extract unique molecular identifiers, and MiXCR was used to find CDR3 positions. For each individual, recombination models were inferred using an EM algorithm with the repgenHMM and IGoR tools. The tcR package in R was used for shared clonotype analysis, with sharing normalized by the product of cloneset sizes. Out-of-frame nonproductive sequences were analyzed to study raw recombination free of thymic and clonal selection effects. TCRdb itself trimmed the public reads at Q25 with fastp, ran MiXCR and retained productive beta chains. For every CDR3 protein sequence, its rows merge into one entry that carries the most common genes and DNA. Clone size and V and J calls follow TCRdb, not the original study. The sample table holds roughly 1.6 million distinct CDR3 sequences, of which under 35% were seen once. Approximately 0.25% of the sample is taken by the ten largest.

This TCR derives from a newborn girl in good health. The sample taken for sequencing was cord blood. This chain joins TRBV7-9 to TRBJ1-2, and TRBD1 may be the D gene, going by 6 matching bases. CDR3 protein: CASSSQHRTQGNYGYTF. The sequenced DNA: TGTGCCAGCAGCTCCCAGCATCGGACACAGGGAAACTATGGCTACACCTTC.